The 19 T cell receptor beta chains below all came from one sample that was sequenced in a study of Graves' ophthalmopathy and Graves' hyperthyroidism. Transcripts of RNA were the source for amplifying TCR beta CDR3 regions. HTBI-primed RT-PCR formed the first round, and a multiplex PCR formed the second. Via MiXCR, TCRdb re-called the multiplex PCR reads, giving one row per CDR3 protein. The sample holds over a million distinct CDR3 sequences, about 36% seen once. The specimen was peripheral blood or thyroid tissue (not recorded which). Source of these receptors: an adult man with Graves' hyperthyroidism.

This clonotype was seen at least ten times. CDR3 nucleotide sequence: TGTGCCAGCAGTGGTCAGAAGAATGAAAAACTGTTTTTT. Translation gives CASSGQKNEKLFF. The chain recombines TRBV2 with TRBJ1-4; D unclear. V gave up 4 bases and J gave up 5 bases, with 8 bases separating them. This CDR3 comprises 13 residues. Per germline, CDR1 SNHLY and CDR2 FYNNEI.

Here the CDR3 reads CASSASWTGGEADTQYF. The CDR3 DNA reads as TGTGCCAGCAGCGCGAGCTGGACAGGGGGCGAGGCAGATACGCAGTATTTT. V and J are TRBV11-1 and TRBJ2-3; 11 bases are shared with TRBD1. CDR3 length: 17 amino acids. The junction had 11 bases not matched to a gene; V was cut back by 5 bases and J by 4 bases. Germline CDR1 is SGHAT and CDR2 is FQDESV (reference sequence).

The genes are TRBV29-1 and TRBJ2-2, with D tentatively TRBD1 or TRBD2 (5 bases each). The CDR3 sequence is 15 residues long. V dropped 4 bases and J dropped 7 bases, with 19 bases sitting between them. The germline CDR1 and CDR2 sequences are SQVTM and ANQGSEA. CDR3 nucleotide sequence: TGCAGCGTTGGCGGGTGGGCAGGGATGTTCGGGGAGCTGTTTTTT. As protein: CSVGGWAGMFGELFF.

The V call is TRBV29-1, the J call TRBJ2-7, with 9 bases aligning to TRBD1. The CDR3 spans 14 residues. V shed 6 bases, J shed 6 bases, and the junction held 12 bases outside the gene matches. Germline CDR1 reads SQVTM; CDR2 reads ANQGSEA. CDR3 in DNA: TGCAGCGTCTCCATAGGGGACAGGGCAACCGAGCAGTACTTC. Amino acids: CSVSIGDRATEQYF.

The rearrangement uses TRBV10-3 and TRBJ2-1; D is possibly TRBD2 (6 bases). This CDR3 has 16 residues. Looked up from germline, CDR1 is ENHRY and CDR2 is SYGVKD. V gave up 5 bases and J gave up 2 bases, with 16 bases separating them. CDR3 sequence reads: CAISRSGSQPYNEQFF. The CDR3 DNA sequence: TGTGCCATCAGTCGGTCCGGGAGTCAGCCCTACAATGAGCAGTTCTTC.

In DNA form, the CDR3 reads TGCGCCAGCAGTGCCAGCAGCGTAGAACAGGGGGCTGGAAACACCATATATTTT. Translation gives CASSASSVEQGAGNTIYF. The J gene is TRBJ1-3, the V gene TRBV10-2, with 8 positions matching TRBD1. V trimming: 4 bases; J trimming: 2 bases; junction bases outside the gene matches: 13. The germline V gene has CDR1 WSHSY and CDR2 SAAADI. The CDR3 length is 18 residues.

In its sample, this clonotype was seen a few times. The CDR3 DNA sequence: TGTGCCAGCAGCCCTCTGCGACCGGGACAGACATTCTCCTACGAGCAGTACTTC. Its translation: CASSPLRPGQTFSYEQYF. The V and J genes are TRBV12-3 or TRBV12-4 and TRBJ2-7; 7 nucleotides align to TRBD1. The CDR3 spans 18 residues. Trimming took 6 bases from V and 0 from J; bases not matched to a gene: 17.

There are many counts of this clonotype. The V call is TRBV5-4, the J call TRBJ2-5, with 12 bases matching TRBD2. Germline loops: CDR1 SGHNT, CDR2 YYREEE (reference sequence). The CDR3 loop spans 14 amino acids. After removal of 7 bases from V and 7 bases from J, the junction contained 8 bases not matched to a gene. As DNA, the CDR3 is TGTGCCAGCCATCAAGGGGGACTAGCGGGGACCCAGTACTTC. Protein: CASHQGGLAGTQYF.

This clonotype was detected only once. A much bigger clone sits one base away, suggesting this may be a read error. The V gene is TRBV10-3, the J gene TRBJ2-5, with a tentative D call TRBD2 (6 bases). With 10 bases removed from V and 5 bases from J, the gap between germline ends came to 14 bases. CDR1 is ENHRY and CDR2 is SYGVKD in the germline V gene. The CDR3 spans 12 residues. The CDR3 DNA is TGTGCCAACAGCAAGAGCGGGGAGACCCAGTACTTC. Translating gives CANSKSGETQYF.

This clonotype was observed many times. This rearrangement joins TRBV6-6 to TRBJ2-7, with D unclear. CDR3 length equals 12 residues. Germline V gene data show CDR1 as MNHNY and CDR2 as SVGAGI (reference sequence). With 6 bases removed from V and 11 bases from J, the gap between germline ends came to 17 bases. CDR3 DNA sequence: TGTGCCAGCAGCCTCTCCCTTCGGAAGAAGTACTTC. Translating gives CASSLSLRKKYF.

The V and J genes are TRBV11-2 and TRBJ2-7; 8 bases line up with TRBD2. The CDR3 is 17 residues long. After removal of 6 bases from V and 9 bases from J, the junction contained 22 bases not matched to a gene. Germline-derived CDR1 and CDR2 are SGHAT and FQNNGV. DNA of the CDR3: TGTGCCAGCAGTGGTTGGGGGATAAGCGGGGGCGCGTCCTGGCAGTACTTC. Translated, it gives CASSGWGISGGASWQYF.

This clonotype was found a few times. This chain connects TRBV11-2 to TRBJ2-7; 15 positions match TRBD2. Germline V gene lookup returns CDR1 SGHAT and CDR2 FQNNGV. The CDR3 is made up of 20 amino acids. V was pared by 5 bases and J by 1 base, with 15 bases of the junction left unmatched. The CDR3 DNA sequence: TGTGCCAGCAGCCACCGAGTGTTCGGGACTAGCGGGGGGACTTCCTACGAGCAGTACTTC. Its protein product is CASSHRVFGTSGGTSYEQYF.

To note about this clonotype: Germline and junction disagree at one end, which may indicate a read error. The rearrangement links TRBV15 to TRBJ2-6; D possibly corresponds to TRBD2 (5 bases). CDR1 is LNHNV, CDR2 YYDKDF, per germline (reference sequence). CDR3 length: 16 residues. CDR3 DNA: TGTGCCGCCAGCAGTGACTCGACTACTGGGGCCAACGTCCTGACTTTC. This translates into CAASSDSTTGANVLTF.

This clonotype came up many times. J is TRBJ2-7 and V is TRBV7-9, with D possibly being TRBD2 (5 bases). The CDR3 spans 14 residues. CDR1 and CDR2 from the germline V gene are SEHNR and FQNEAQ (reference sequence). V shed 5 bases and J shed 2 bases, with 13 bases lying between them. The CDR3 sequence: CASSPDSLTYEQYF. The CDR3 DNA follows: TGTGCCAGCAGCCCGGACTCGTTAACCTACGAGCAGTACTTC.

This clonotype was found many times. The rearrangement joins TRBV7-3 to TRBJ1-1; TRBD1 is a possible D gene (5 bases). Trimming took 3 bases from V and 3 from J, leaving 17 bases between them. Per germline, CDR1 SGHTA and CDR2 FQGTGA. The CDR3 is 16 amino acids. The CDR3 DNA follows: TGTGCCAGCAGCTTTCTGCGACTGGCCAGGGACACTGAAGCTTTCTTT. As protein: CASSFLRLARDTEAFF. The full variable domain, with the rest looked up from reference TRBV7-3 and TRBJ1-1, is GAGVSQTPSNKVTEKGKYVELRCDPISGHTALYWYRQSLGQGPEFLIYFQGTGAADDSGLPNDRFFAVRPEGSVSTLKIQRTERGDSAVYLCASSFLRLARDTEAFFGQGTRLTVV.

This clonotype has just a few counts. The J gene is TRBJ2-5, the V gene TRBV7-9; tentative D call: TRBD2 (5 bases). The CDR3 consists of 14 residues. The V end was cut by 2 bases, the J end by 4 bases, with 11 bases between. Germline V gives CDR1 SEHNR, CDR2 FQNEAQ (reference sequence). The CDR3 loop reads CASSLISGSETQYF. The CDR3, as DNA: TGTGCCAGCAGCTTAATATCGGGGTCAGAGACCCAGTACTTC.

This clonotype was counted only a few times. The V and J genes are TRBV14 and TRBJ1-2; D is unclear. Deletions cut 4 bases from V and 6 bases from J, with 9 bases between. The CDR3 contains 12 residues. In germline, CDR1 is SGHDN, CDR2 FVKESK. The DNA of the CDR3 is TGTGCCAGCAGCCGCTGGGCGGATGGCTACACCTTC. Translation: CASSRWADGYTF.

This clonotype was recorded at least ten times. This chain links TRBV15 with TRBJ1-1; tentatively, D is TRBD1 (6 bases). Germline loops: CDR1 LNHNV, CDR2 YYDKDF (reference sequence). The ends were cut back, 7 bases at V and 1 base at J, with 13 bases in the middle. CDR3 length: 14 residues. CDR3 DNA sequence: TGTGCCACCACCCAGAGAGGGGGGAACACTGAAGCTTTCTTT. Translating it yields CATTQRGGNTEAFF.

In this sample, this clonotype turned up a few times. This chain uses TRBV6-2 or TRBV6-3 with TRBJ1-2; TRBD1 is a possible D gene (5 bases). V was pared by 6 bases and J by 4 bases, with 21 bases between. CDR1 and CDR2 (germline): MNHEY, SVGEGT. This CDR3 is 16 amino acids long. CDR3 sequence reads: CASSHPRTYDSYGYTF. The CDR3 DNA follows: TGTGCCAGCAGCCACCCTAGGACATACGATTCCTATGGCTACACCTTC.